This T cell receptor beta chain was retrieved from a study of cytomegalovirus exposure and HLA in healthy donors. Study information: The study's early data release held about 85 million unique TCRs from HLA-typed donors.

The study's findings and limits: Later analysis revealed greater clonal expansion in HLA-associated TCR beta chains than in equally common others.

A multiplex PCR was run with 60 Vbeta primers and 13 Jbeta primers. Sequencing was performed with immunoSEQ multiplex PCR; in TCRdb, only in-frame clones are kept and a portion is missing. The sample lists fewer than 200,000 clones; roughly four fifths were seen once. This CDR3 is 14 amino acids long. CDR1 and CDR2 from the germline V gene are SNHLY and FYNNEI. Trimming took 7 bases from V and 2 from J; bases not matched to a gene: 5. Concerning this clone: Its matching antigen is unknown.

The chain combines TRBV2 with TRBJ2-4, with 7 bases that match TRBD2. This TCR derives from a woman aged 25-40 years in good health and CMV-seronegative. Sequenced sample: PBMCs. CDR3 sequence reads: CASMSTSPKNIQYF. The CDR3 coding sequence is TGTGCCAGCATGTCGACTAGCCCCAAAAACATTCAGTACTTC.